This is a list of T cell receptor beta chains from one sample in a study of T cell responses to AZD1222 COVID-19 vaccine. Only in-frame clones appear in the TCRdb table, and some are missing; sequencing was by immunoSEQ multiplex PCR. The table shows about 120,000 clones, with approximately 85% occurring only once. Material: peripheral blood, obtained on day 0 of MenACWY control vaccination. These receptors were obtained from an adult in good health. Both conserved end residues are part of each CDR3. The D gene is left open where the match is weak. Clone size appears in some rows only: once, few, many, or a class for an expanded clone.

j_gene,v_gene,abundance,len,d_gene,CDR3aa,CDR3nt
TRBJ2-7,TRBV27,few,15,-,CASSPRRGITYEQYF,TGTGCCAGCAGTCCAAGGAGAGGGATAACCTACGAGCAGTACTTC
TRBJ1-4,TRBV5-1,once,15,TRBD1,CASSLGQGSREKLFF,TGCGCCAGCAGCTTAGGACAGGGAAGTAGGGAAAAACTGTTTTTT
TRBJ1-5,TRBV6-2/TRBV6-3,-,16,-,CASSSGYRVRNQPQHF,TGTGCCAGCAGTTCCGGGTACAGGGTTCGCAATCAGCCCCAGCATTTT
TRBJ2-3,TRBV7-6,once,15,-,CASSPRSGGTDTQYF,TGTGCCAGCAGCCCCCGCAGTGGAGGCACAGATACGCAGTATTTT
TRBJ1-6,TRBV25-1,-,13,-,CASSERGRSPLHF,TGTGCCAGCAGTGAGCGGGGAAGGTCACCCCTCCACTTT
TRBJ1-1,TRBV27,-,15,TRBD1,CASSLGRGPYTEAFF,TGTGCCAGCAGTTTAGGCAGGGGGCCATATACTGAAGCTTTCTTT
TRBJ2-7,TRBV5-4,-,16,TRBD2,CASSVTSGGASYGQYF,TGTGCCAGCAGCGTTACTAGCGGGGGGGCTTCCTACGGGCAGTACTTC
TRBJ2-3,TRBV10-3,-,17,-,CAISDPGGGARTDTQYF,TGTGCCATCAGTGACCCGGGGGGCGGAGCCAGGACAGATACGCAGTATTTT
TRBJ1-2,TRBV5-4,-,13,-,CASSYERPGLYTF,TGTGCCAGCAGCTATGAAAGACCGGGGTTGTACACCTTC
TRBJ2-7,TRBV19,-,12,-,CASSPGDDEQYF,TGTGCCAGTTCCCCCGGGGACGACGAGCAGTACTTC
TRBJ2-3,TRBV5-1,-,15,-,CASSPRGASTDTQYF,TGCGCCAGCAGCCCCCGCGGGGCTAGCACAGATACGCAGTATTTT
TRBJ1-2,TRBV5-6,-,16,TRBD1,CASRSSGTGAFKGYTF,TGTGCCAGCAGGTCTTCCGGGACAGGGGCATTTAAGGGCTACACCTTC
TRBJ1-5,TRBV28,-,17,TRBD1,CASSPWTGEASNQPQHF,TGTGCCAGCAGTCCCTGGACAGGGGAAGCCAGCAATCAGCCCCAGCATTTT
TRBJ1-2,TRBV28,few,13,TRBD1,CASSSDRVNGYTF,TGTGCCAGCAGTTCAGACAGGGTAAATGGCTACACCTTC